The sample holds a few counts of the clone carrying this T cell receptor delta chain. Its target is not known. The ends lost 0 bases at V and 0 bases at J; junction bases unmatched: 16. Germline V gene data show CDR1 as TSWWSYY and CDR2 as QGS. CDR3 length: 21 residues. The data derive from a study of Vδ1+ human thymocytes. Study conclusions and caveats: Thymic delta-chain repertoires held approximately 19% Vdelta2 sequences and few Vdelta3, despite high sort purity. The authors advised highly purified populations and single-cell validation. Highly polyclonal TRG and TRD repertoires with Gaussian CDR3 length distributions appeared in thymus.

Sequences come from RNA converted to cDNA by reverse transcription. Pooled V-gene forward primers with one constant-region reverse primer generated the CDR3 amplicons by multiplex PCR. TCRdb called clones anew from the multiplex PCR reads with CATT. The table lists about 75,000 delta-chain clones, 30% to 40% of them singletons. Vdelta1+ thymocyte sorts reached between about 98% and 99.6% purity. V gene TRDV1 combines with J gene TRDJ1, with 10 bases that match TRDD3. The receptor was isolated from a boy under three years old who had congenital heart surgery. The specimen was Vdelta1+ gamma-delta thymocytes from the thymus. The subset denotes: FACS-sorted CD3+ TCRalphabeta- TCRVdelta1+ TCRVdelta2- thymocytes. In nucleotides, the CDR3 is TGTGCTCTTGGGGAACTAGCCCCACGACACTGGGGGATTCCGTACACCGATAAACTCATCTTT. Translating it yields CALGELAPRHWGIPYTDKLIF.